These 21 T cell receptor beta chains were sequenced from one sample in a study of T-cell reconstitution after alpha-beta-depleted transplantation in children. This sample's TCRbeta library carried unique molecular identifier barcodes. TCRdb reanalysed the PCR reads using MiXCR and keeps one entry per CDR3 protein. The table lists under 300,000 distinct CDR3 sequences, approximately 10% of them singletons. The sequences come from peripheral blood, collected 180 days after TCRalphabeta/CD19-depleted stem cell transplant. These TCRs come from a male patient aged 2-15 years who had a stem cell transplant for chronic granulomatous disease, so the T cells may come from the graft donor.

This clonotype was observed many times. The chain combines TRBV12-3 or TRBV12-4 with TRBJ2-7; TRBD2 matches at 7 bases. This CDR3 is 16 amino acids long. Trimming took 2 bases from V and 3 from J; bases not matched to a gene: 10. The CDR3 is CASSLPLAVGYYEQYF. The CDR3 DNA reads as TGTGCCAGCAGTTTACCTCTAGCGGTAGGATACTACGAGCAGTACTTC.

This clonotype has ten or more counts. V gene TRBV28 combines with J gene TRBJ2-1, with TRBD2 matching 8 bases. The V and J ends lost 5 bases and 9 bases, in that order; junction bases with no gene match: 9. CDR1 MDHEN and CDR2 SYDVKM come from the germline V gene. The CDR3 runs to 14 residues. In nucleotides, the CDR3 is TGTGCCAGCAGTCCTACAGGACTAGCTGTTGAGCAGTTCTTC. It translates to CASSPTGLAVEQFF. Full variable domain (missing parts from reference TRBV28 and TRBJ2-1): DVKVTQSSRYLVKRTGEKVFLECVQDMDHENMFWYRQDPGLGLRLIYFSYDVKMKEKGDIPEGYSVSREKKERFSLILESASTNQTSMYLCASSPTGLAVEQFFGPGTRLTVL.

The CDR3 region is CASSLGTGGGNGYTF. The CDR3 nucleotides are TGTGCCAGCAGTTTGGGGACAGGGGGAGGAAATGGCTACACCTTC. The chain couples TRBV28 to TRBJ1-2, with 11 bases identical to TRBD1. Germline V gene sequence: CDR1 MDHEN, CDR2 SYDVKM. Unmatched junction bases numbered 6, after V lost 3 bases and J lost 6 bases. The CDR3 loop spans 15 amino acids.

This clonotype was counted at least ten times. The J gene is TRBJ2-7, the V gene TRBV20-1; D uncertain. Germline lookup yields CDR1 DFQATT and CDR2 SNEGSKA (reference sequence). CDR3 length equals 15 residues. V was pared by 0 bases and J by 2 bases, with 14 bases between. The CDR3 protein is CSARDFVALAYEQYF. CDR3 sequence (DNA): TGCAGTGCTAGAGATTTCGTGGCCTTAGCCTACGAGCAGTACTTC.

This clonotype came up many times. The CDR3 sequence is CSARDRKTPQGWLAGNTIYF. CDR3 coding DNA: TGCAGTGCTAGAGATAGGAAAACCCCACAGGGCTGGTTAGCTGGAAACACCATATATTTT. V is TRBV20-1 and J is TRBJ1-3; possibly TRBD1 for D (6 bases). V lost 0 bases and J lost 2, with 26 bases in between. Germline CDR1 reads DFQATT; CDR2 reads SNEGSKA (reference sequence). This CDR3 region has 20 residues.

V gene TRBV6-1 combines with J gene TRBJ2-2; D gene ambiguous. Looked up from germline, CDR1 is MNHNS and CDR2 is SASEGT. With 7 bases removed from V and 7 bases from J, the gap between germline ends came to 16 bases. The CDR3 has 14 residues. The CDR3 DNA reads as TGTGCCAGCAAAATCTTTAAGGGAATCGGGGAGCTGTTTTTT. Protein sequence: CASKIFKGIGELFF.

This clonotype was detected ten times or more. CDR3 amino acids: CASSLLQGSGDTEAFF. The CDR3 DNA is TGCGCCAGCAGCTTATTACAGGGTAGTGGGGACACTGAAGCTTTCTTT. The genes are TRBV5-1 and TRBJ1-1; D is perhaps TRBD1 (6 bases). Trimming took 2 bases from V and 3 from J, leaving 17 bases between them. Germline loops: CDR1 SGHRS, CDR2 YFSETQ. CDR3 length equals 16 residues.

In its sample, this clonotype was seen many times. The CDR3 sequence: CAISENRGETQYF. In nucleotides, the CDR3 is TGTGCCATCAGTGAAAATAGGGGAGAGACCCAGTACTTC. The chain joins TRBV10-3 to TRBJ2-5; tentatively, D is TRBD1 (5 bases). The CDR3 has 13 amino acids. CDR1 and CDR2 from the germline V gene are ENHRY and SYGVKD. V was clipped by 3 bases and J by 4 bases, with 9 bases between them.

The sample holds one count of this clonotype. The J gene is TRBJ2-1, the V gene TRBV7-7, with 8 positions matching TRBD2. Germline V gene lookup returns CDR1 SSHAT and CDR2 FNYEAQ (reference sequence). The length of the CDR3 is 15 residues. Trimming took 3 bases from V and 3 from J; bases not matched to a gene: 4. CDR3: CASSFSGSGYNEQFF. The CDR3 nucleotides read TGTGCCAGCAGCTTCAGCGGGAGTGGCTACAATGAGCAGTTCTTC.

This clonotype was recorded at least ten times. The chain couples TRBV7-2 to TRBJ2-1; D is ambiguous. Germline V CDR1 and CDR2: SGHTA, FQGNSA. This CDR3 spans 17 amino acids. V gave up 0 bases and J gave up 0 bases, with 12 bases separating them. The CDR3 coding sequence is TGTGCCAGCAGCTTAGCCACCGCGAGATTCTCCTACAATGAGCAGTTCTTC. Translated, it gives CASSLATARFSYNEQFF.

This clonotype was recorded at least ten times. The chain's CDR3 is CATSDFGGELFF. DNA of the CDR3: TGTGCCACCAGTGATTTTGGCGGGGAGCTGTTTTTT. The V call is TRBV24-1, the J call TRBJ2-2; D is unresolved. The CDR3 is 12 amino acids. Trimming took 1 base from V and 7 from J, leaving 3 bases between them. CDR1 and CDR2 (germline): KGHDR, SFDVKD.

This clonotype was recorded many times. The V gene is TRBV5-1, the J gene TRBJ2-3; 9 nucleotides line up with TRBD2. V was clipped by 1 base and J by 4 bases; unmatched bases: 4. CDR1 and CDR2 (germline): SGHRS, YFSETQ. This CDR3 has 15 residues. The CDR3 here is CASSLTSGWADTQYF. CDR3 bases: TGCGCCAGCAGCTTGACTAGCGGGTGGGCAGATACGCAGTATTTT. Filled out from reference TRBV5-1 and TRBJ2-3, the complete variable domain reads KAGVTQTPRYLIKTRGQQVTLSCSPISGHRSVSWYQQTPGQGLQFLFEYFSETQRNKGNFPGRFSGRQFSNSRSEMNVSTLELGDSALYLCASSLTSGWADTQYFGPGTRLTVL.

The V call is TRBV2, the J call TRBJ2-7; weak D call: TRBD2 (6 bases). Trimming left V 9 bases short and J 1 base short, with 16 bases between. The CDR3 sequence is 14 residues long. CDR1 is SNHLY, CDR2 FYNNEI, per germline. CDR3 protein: CASLTRDLSYEQYF. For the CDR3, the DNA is TGTGCCAGTCTTACCCGGGACTTGTCCTACGAGCAGTACTTC.

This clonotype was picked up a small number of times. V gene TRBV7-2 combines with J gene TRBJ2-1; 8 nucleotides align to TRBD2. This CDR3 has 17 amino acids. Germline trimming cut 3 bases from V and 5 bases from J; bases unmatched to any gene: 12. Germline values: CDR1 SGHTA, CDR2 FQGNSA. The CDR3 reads CASSFGTGGLLHNEQFF. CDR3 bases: TGTGCCAGCAGCTTTGGTACGGGAGGGCTTCTCCACAATGAGCAGTTCTTC.

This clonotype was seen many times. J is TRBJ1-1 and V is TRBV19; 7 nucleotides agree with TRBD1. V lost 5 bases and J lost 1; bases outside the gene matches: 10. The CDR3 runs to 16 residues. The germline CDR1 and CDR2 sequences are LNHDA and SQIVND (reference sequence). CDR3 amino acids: CASSSRTGQKNTEAFF. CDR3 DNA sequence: TGTGCCAGTAGTTCCAGAACGGGACAGAAGAACACTGAAGCTTTCTTT.

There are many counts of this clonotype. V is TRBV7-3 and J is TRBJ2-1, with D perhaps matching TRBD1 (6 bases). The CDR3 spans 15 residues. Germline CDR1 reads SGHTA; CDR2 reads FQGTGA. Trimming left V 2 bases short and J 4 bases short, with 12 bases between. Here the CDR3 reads CASSLDRNLYNEQFF. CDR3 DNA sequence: TGTGCCAGCAGCTTAGACAGGAACCTTTACAATGAGCAGTTCTTC.

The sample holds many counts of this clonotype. The CDR3 DNA reads as TGCAGTGCTAGAGATCCCCTGTCCCGCTCCTACAATGAGCAGTTCTTC. Protein sequence: CSARDPLSRSYNEQFF. V usage is TRBV20-1 and J usage is TRBJ2-1; no definite D call. Trimming shortened V by 0 bases and J by 0 bases, and 12 bases separated the two germline ends. CDR1 is DFQATT, CDR2 SNEGSKA, per germline (reference sequence). The CDR3 is 16 amino acids.

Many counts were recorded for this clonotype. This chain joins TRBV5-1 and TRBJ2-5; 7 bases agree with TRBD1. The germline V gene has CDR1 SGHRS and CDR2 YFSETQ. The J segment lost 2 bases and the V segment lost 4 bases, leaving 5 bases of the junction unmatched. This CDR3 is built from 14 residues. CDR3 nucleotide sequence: TGCGCCAGCAGCGAAACAGGGGTACAAGAGACCCAGTACTTC. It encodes CASSETGVQETQYF.

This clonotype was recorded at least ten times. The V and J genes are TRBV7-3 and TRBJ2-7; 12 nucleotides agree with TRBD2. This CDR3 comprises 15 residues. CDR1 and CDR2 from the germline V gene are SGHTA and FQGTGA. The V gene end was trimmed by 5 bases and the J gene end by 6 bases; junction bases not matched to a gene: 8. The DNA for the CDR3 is TGTGCCAGCAGCCTAATGACTAGCGGGAGTTCCGAGCAGTACTTC. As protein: CASSLMTSGSSEQYF.

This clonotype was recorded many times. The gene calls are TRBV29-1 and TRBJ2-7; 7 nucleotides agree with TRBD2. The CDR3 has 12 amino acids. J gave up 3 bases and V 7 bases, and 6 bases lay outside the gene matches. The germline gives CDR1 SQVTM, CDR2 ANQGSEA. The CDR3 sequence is CSARDYFYEQYF. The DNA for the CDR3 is TGCAGCGCCCGGGACTACTTCTACGAGCAGTACTTC.

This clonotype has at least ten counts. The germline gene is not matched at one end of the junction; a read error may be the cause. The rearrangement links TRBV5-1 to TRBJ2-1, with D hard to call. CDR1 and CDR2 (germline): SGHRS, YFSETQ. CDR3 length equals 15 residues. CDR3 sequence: CASSLFVGTLSKHFF. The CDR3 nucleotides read TGCGCCAGCAGCTTGTTCGTCGGAACCCTGAGCAAGCACTTCTTC.